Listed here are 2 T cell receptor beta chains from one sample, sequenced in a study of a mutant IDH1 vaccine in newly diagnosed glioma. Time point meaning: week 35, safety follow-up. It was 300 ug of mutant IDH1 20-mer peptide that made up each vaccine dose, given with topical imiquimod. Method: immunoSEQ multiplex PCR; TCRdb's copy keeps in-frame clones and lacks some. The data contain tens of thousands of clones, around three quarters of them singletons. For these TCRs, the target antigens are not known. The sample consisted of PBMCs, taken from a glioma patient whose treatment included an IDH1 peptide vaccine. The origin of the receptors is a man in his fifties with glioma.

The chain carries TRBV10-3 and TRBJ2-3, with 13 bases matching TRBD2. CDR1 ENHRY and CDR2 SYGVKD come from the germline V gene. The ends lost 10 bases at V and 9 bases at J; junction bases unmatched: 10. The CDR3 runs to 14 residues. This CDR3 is CAKPLAGGMGTQYF. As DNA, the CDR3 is TGTGCCAAGCCACTAGCGGGGGGGATGGGGACGCAGTATTTT.

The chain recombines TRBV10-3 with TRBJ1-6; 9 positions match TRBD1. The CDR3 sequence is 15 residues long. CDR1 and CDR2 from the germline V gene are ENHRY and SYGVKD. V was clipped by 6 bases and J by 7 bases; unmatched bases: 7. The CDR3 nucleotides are TGTGCCATCAGCGTATCCGGGACAGGGAATTCACCCCTCCACTTT. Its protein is CAISVSGTGNSPLHF.